This T cell receptor (beta chain) was sequenced for a study of OX40 agonist ivuxolimab in advanced cancers. Looking at the study overall: Patients receiving dose escalation had hepatocellular carcinoma, melanoma, renal cell or head and neck cancer.

TCRdb keeps only in-frame clones here, not all; method: immunoSEQ multiplex PCR. The sample holds approximately 60,000 clones, around 85% seen once. Germline-derived CDR1 and CDR2 are GTSNPN and SVGIG (reference sequence). The CDR3 consists of 16 residues. J lost 4 bases, V lost 0 bases, and 11 bases had no gene match. Study-level results: Among the nonresponders, some also had low normalized T-cell clonal expansion.

Comments on this clone: What it binds is not known.

The rearrangement uses TRBV30 and TRBJ1-1; 7 bases are a match to TRBD1. This clonotype was obtained from an adult with an advanced solid tumor such as melanoma, head and neck, liver or kidney cancer. Sequencing used CD4+ or CD8+ T cells sorted from blood, obtained in a trial of the OX40 agonist ivuxolimab. DNA of the CDR3: TGTGCCTGGAGTGTTAACAGGGGAATCCCCATCACTGAAGCTTTCTTT. Translating it yields CAWSVNRGIPITEAFF.